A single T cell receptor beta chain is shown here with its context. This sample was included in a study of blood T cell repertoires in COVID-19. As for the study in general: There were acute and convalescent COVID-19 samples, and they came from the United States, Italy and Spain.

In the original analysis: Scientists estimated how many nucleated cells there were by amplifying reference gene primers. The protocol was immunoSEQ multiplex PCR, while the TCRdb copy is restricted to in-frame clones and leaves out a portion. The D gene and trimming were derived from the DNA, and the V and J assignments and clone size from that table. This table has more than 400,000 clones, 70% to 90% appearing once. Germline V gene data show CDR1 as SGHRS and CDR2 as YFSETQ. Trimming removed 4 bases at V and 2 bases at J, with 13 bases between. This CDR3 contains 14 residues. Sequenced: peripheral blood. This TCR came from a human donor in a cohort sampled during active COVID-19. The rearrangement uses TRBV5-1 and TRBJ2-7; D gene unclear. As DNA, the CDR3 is TGCGCCAGCAGCACCCACAGCCCCCCCTACGAGCAGTACTTC. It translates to CASSTHSPPYEQYF.